This TCR beta chain was obtained from a study of T cells in Graves' hyperthyroidism and ophthalmopathy. About the research overall: Prior to any treatment, at the point of initial diagnosis, peripheral blood was collected.

Exclusion followed for patients with uncontrolled infection, other autoimmune disease, pregnancy or lactation. The CDR3 spans 13 residues. Germline CDR1 is LNHDA and CDR2 is SQIVND (reference sequence). V gave up 6 bases and J gave up 13 bases; unmatched junction bases: 12. In regard to this clonotype: Its antigen is unidentified.

The investigators amplified TCR beta CDR3 regions from RNA transcripts. An initial round of RT-PCR targeting the TCR CDR3 relied on the HTBI primer set. TCRdb fed the multiplex PCR reads into MiXCR, producing one record per CDR3 protein. The table records about 59,000 distinct CDR3 sequences, around 50% of them present only once. Overall study findings and caveats: The model identified upcoming ophthalmopathy a median about six months ahead of onset.

Specimen: blood. V usage is TRBV19 and J usage is TRBJ1-5; TRBD1 aligns across 7 bases. This clonotype originated in a woman aged 60-75 years with Graves' ophthalmopathy. The CDR3 is CASSLTGNLNQHF. In nucleotides, the CDR3 is TGTGCCAGTAGCCTGACAGGGAACTTGAATCAGCATTTT.